The T cell receptor (beta chain) described here comes from a study of T-cell reconstitution after alpha-beta-depleted transplantation in children. Trimming took 0 bases from V and 6 from J, leaving 17 bases between them. The CDR3 consists of 16 residues. CDR1 SGHAT and CDR2 FQNNGV come from the germline V gene. Unique molecular identifiers were built into the TCRbeta library. TCRdb processed the PCR reads anew with MiXCR; each CDR3 protein has one entry. The sample contains some 350,000 distinct CDR3 sequences, under 13% of which appear only once. The source material was PBMCs from the stem cell graft donor, sampled from the stem cell graft. The gene calls are TRBV11-2 and TRBJ1-2; D is possibly TRBD1 (6 bases). The source of this sequence is a human donor who donated a stem cell graft to a child with acute lymphoblastic leukemia. The CDR3 here is CASSLEGDIIRHGYTF. CDR3 bases: TGTGCCAGCAGCTTAGAGGGGGACATTATACGGCATGGCTACACCTTC.